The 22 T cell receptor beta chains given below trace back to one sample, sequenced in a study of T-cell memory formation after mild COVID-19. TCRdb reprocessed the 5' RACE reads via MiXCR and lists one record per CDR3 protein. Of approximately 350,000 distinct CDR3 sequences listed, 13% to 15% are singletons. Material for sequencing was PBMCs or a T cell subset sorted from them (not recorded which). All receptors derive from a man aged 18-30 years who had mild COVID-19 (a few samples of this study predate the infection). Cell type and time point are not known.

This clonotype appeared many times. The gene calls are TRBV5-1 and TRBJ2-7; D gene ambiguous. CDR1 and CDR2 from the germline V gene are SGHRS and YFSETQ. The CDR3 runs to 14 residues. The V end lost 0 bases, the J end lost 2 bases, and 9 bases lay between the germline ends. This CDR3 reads CASSLGLSPYEQYV. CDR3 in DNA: TGCGCCAGCAGCTTGGGTCTTAGCCCCTACGAGCAGTACGTC.

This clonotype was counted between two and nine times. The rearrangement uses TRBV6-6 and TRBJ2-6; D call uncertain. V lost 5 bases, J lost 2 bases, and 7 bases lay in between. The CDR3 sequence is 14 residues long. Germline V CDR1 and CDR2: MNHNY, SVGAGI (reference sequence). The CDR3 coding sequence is TGTGCCAGCAGTCCGGCTGCTGGGGCCAACGTCCTGACTTTC. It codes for CASSPAAGANVLTF.

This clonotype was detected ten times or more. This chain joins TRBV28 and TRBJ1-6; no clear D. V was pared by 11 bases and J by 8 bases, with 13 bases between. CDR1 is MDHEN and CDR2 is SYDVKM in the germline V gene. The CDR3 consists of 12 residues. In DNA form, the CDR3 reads TGTGCCGCTCGGACTCGGCATTCACCCCTCCACTTT. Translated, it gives CAARTRHSPLHF.

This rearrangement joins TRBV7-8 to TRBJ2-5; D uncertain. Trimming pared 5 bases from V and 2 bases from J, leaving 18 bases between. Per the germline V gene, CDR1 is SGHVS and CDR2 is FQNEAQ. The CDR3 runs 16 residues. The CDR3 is CASSAPRFGEQETQYF. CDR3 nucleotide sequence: TGTGCCAGCAGCGCACCCAGGTTCGGAGAGCAAGAGACCCAGTACTTC.

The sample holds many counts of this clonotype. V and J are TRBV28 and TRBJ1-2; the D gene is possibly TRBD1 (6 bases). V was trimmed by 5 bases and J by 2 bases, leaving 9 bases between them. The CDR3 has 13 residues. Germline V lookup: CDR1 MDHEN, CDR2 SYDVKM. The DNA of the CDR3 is TGTGCCAGCAGTCAAACAGGGAACTATGGCTACACCTTC. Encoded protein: CASSQTGNYGYTF.

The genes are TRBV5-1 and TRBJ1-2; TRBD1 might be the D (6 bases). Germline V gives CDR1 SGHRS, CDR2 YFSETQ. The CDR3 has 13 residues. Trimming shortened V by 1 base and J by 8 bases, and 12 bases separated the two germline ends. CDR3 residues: CASSLYEGEGYTF. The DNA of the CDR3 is TGCGCCAGCAGCTTGTACGAGGGGGAAGGCTACACCTTC. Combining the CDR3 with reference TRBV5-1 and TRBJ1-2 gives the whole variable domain KAGVTQTPRYLIKTRGQQVTLSCSPISGHRSVSWYQQTPGQGLQFLFEYFSETQRNKGNFPGRFSGRQFSNSRSEMNVSTLELGDSALYLCASSLYEGEGYTFGSGTRLTVV.

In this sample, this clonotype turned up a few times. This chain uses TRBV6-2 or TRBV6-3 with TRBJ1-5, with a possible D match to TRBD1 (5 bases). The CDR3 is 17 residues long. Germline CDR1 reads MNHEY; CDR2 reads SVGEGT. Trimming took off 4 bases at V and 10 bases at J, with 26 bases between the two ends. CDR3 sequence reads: CASSLGQWEGTISPQHF. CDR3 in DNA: TGTGCCAGCAGTTTGGGGCAGTGGGAGGGGACCATCAGCCCCCAGCATTTT.

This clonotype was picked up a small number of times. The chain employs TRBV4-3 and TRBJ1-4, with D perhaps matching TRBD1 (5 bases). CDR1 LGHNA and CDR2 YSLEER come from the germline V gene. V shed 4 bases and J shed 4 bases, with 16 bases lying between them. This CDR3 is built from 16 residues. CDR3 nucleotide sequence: TGCGCCAGCAGCCCTAAGACGGGCGGGGGTAATGAAAAACTGTTTTTT. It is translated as CASSPKTGGGNEKLFF.

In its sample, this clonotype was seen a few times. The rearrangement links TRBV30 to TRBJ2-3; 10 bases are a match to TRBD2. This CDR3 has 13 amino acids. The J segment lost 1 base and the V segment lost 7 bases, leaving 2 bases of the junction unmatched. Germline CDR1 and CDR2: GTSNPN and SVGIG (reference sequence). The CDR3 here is CAYTSGGTDTQYF. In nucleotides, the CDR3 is TGTGCCTACACTAGCGGGGGCACAGATACGCAGTATTTT.

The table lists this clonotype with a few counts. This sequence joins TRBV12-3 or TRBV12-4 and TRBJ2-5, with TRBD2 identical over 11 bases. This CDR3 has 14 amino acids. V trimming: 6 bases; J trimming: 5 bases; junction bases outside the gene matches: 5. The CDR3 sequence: CASSELAGVETQYF. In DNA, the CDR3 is TGTGCCAGCAGCGAACTAGCGGGGGTTGAGACCCAGTACTTC.

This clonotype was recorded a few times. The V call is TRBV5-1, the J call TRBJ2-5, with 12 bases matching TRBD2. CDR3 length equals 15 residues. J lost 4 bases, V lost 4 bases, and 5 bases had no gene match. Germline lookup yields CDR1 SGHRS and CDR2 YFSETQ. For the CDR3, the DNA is TGCGCCAGCAGCGCCGGACTAGCGGGGTCAGAGACCCAGTACTTC. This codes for CASSAGLAGSETQYF.

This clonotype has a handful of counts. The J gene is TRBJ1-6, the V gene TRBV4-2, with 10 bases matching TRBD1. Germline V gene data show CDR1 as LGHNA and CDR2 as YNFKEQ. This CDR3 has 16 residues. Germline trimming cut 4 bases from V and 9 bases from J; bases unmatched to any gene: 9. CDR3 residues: CASSRRNRDRGSPLHF. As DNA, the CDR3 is TGTGCCAGCAGCCGAAGGAACCGGGACAGGGGTTCACCCCTCCACTTT.

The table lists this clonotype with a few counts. The chain's CDR3 is CASSQASGYHLPSDSYEQYF. The CDR3 nucleotides read TGCGCCAGCAGCCAAGCATCGGGATACCACCTGCCCAGCGACTCCTACGAGCAGTACTTC. The J gene is TRBJ2-7, the V gene TRBV4-3; TRBD2 might be the D (5 bases). Trimming removed 1 base from V and 0 bases from J, with 25 bases in between. Germline V lookup: CDR1 LGHNA, CDR2 YSLEER. The CDR3 extends over 20 amino acids.

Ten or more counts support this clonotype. DNA of the CDR3: TGTGCCAGCAGTGACGACTGGAACACTGAAGCTTTCTTT. Protein sequence: CASSDDWNTEAFF. The gene calls are TRBV6-4 and TRBJ1-1; D uncertain. Germline-derived CDR1 and CDR2 are MRHNA and SNTAGT. CDR3 length: 13 amino acids. V lost 2 bases to trimming and J lost 1 base, with 5 bases between them.

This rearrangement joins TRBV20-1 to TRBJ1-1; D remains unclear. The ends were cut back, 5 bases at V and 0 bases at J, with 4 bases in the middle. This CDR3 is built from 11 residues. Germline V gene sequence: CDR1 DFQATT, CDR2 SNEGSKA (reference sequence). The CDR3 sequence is CSARVNTEAFF. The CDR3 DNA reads TGCAGTGCTCGGGTGAACACTGAAGCTTTCTTT.

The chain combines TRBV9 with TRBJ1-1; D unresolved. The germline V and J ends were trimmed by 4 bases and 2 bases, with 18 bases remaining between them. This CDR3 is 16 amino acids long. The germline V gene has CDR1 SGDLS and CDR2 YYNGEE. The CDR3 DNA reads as TGTGCCAGCAGCCCGGGAGGAGGCAGCCGAAACACTGAAGCTTTCTTT. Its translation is CASSPGGGSRNTEAFF.

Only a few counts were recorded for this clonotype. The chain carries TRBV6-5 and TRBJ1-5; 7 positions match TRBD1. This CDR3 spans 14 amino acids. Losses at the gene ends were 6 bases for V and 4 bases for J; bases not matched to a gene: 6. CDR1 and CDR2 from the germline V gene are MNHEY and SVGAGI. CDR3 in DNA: TGTGCCAGCAGCCGACGACAGGGTAATCAGCCCCAGCATTTT. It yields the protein CASSRRQGNQPQHF.

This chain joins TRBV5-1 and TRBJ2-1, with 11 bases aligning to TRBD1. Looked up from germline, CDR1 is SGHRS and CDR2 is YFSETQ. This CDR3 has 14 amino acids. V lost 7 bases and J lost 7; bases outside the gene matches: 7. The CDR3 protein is CASCWGTGGNEQFF. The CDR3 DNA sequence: TGCGCCAGCTGCTGGGGGACAGGGGGTAATGAGCAGTTCTTC.

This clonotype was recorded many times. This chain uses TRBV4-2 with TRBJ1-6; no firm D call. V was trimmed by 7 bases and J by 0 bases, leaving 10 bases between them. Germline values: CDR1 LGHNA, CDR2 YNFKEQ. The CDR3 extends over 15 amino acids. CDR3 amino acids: CASKRDYSYNSPLHF. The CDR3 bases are TGTGCCAGCAAGCGGGATTACTCCTATAATTCACCCCTCCACTTT.

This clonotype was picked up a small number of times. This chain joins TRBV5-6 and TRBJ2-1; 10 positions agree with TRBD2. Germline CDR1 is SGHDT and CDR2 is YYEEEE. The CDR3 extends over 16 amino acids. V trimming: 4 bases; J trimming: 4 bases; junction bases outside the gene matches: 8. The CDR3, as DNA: TGTGCCAGCAGCGGAGCACCTAGCGGGAGATACAATGAGCAGTTCTTC. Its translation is CASSGAPSGRYNEQFF.

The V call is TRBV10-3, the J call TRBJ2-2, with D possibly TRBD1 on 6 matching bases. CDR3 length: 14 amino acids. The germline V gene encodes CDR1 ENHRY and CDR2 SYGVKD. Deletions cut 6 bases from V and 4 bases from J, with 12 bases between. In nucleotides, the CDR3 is TGTGCCATCAGAGGCAGGGGAAGCACCGGGGAGCTGTTTTTT. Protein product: CAIRGRGSTGELFF.

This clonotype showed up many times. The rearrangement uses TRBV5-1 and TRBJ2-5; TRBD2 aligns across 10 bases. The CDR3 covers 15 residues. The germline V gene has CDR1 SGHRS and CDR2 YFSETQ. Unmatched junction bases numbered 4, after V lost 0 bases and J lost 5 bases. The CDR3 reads CASSLVASGGETQYF. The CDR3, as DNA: TGCGCCAGCAGCTTGGTTGCTAGCGGGGGTGAGACCCAGTACTTC.